The source of this T cell receptor beta chain is a study of OX40 agonist ivuxolimab in advanced cancers. Study-level findings and limits: Certain nonresponding patients likewise had low normalized T-cell clonal expansion.

About this clone itself: Its antigen is as yet unknown.

Deletions cut 1 base from V and 2 bases from J, with 13 bases between. Germline V gives CDR1 KGHSH, CDR2 LQKENI. CDR3 size: 16 residues. Produced via immunoSEQ multiplex PCR; TCRdb's table is partial and in-frame only. The data hold roughly 48,000 clones, with more than 80% observed a single time. This clonotype originated in an adult with an advanced solid tumor such as melanoma, head and neck, liver or kidney cancer. This material consisted of CD4+ or CD8+ T cells sorted from blood, taken in a trial of the OX40 agonist ivuxolimab. The chain has TRBV18 and TRBJ2-3, with D tentatively TRBD2 (5 bases). The CDR3 loop reads CASSPRGRSDTDTQYF. In nucleotides, the CDR3 is TGTGCCAGCTCACCACGGGGTCGTAGCGACACAGATACGCAGTATTTT.